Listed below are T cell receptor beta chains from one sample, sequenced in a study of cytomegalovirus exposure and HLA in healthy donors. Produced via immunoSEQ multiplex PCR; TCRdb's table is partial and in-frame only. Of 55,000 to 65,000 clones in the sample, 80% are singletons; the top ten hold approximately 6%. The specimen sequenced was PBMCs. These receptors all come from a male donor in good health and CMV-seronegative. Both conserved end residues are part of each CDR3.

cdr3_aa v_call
CASSATGTLNEQYF TRBV9
CAGGTGSVYGYTF TRBV2
CASSQDPQGANPGNTIYF TRBV4-3
CASSQPGSNQPQHF TRBV4-1
CASSITTSGDQFF TRBV19
CASSSQDSSYEQYF TRBV9
CASSLAAGDYEQYF TRBV5-8
CASSVGAGTGGATTEAFF TRBV9
CASSLVGDSDTQYF TRBV7-8
CASSSGTGSYEQYF TRBV11-2
CASSGTGGPYGYTF TRBV5-1
CASSSSGTSGGASETQYF TRBV11-3
CASSAGTSGGYNEQFF TRBV7-2
CSVNERGFHNEQFF TRBV29-1
CASGTGNTEAFF TRBV10-3
CASSKARGPEDQPQHF TRBV21-1
CASSPDRGLGEQYF TRBV7-2
CASSSTGNTGELFF TRBV19
CASSLGRDLQETQYF TRBV5-4
CASSKTEGDYGYTF TRBV7-9
CASSSIQLATSYNEQFF TRBV2
CASSPRTGSYNEQFF TRBV11-2
CASRASQGATGELFF TRBV9
CASSPRQDNQPQHF TRBV6-6
CASSRGQWDLRTEAFF TRBV13
CASKFTGGATDTQYF TRBV6-1
CASSSQGASEKLFF TRBV7-2
CASSQDKGRLETQYF TRBV4-1
CASSIAGWASYEQYF TRBV19
CASTLDRDNSPLHF TRBV10-1
CAWRVKGQRNEQFF TRBV30
CASSESLGDINYGYTF TRBV25-1
CAISEGEEPLHF TRBV10-3
CASSRDRSNYGYTF TRBV19
CASSFSSGSTDTQYF TRBV5-4
CAWIQGSGANVLTF TRBV30
CASSLFGAGGSYNEQFF TRBV7-6
CAWRQKMNTEAFF TRBV30
CASSEWGVGYEQYF TRBV10-3
CASSLSGTGGPREQYF TRBV27